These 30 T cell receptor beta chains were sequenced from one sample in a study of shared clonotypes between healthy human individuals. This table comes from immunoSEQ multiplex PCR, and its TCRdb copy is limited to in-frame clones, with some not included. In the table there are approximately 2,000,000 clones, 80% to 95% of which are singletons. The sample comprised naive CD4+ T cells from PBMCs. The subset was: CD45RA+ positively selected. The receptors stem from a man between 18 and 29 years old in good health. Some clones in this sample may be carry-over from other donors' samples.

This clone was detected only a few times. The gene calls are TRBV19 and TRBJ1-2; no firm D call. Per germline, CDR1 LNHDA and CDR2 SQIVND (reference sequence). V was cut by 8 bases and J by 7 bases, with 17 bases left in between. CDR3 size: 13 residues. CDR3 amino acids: CASSLSVRGGYTF. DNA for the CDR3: TGTGCCAGTTCCCTCAGTGTTCGGGGTGGCTACACCTTC.

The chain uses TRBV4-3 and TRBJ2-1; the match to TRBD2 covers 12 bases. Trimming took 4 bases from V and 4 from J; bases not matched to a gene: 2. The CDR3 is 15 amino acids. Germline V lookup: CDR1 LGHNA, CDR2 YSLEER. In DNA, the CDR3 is TGCGCCAGCAGCCTTGGACTAGCGGGATACAATGAGCAGTTCTTC. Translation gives CASSLGLAGYNEQFF.

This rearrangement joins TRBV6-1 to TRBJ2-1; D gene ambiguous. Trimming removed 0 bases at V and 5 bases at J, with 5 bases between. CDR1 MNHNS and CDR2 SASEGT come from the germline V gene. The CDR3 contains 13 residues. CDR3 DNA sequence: TGTGCCAGCAGTGAAGCAAAGCACAATGAGCAGTTCTTC. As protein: CASSEAKHNEQFF.

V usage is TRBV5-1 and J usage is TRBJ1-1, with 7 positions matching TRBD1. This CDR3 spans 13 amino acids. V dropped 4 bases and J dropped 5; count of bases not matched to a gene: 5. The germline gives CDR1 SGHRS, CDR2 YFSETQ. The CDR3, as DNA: TGCGCCAGCAGCCATTCAGGGGGTACTGAAGCTTTCTTT. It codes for CASSHSGGTEAFF.

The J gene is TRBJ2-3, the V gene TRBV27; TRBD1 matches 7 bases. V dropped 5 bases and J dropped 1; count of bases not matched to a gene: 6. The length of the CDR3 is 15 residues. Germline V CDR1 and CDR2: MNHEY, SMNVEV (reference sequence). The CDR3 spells CASSAGGFRTDTQYF. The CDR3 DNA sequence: TGTGCCAGCAGTGCAGGGGGTTTCCGCACAGATACGCAGTATTTT.

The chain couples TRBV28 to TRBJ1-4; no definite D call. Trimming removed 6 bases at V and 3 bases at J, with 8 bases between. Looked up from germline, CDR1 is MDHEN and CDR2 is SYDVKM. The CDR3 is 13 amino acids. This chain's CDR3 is CASSRQANEKLFF. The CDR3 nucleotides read TGTGCCAGCAGCCGGCAAGCTAATGAAAAACTGTTTTTT.

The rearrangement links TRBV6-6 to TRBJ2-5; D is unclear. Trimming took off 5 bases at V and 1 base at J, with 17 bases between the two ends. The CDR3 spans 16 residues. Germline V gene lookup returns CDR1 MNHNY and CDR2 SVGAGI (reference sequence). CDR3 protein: CASSPPPHLGQETQYF. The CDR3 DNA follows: TGTGCCAGCAGTCCCCCGCCTCACCTAGGCCAAGAGACCCAGTACTTC.

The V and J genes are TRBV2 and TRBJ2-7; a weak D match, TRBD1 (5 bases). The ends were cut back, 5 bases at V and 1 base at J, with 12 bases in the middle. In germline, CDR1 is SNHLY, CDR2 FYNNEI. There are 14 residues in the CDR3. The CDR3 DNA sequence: TGTGCCAGCAGTTCCAACAGGCAGTCCTACGAGCAGTACTTC. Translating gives CASSSNRQSYEQYF.

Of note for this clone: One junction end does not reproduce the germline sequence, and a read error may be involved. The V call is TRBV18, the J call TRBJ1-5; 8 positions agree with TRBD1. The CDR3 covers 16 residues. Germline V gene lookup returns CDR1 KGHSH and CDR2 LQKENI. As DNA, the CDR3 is TGTGCCAGCTCCCCACAGGGGGGTATAAGCAATCAGCCCCAGCATTTT. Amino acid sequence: CASSPQGGISNQPQHF. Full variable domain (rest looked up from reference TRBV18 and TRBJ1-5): NAGVMQNPRHLVRRRGQEARLRCSPMKGHSHVYWYRQLPEEGLKFMVYLQKENIIDESGMPKERFSAEFPKEGPSILRIQQVVRGDSAAYFCASSPQGGISNQPQHFGDGTRLSIL.

CDR3 nucleotides: TGTGCCAGCGGGGCTCGGCGGGGCACTGAAGCTTTCTTT. Amino acid sequence: CASGARRGTEAFF. This chain links TRBV27 with TRBJ1-1; the D gene is possibly TRBD1 (5 bases). The CDR3 contains 13 residues. Trimming took 8 bases from V and 4 from J, leaving 14 bases between them. Germline values: CDR1 MNHEY, CDR2 SMNVEV (reference sequence).

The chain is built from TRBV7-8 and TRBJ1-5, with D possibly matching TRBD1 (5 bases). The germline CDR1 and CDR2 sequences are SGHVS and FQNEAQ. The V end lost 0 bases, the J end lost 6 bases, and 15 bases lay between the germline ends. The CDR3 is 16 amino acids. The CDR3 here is CASSLASGFLGQPQHF. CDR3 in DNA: TGTGCCAGCAGCTTAGCCTCAGGGTTCCTGGGTCAGCCCCAGCATTTT. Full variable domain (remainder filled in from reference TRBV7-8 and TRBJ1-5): GAGVSQSPRYKVAKRGQDVALRCDPISGHVSLFWYQQALGQGPEFLTYFQNEAQLDKSGLPSDRFFAERPEGSVSTLKIQRTQQEDSAVYLCASSLASGFLGQPQHFGDGTRLSIL.

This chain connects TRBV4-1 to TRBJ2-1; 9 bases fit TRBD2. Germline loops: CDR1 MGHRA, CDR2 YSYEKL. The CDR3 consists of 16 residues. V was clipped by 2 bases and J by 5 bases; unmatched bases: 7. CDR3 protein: CASSQHRLAANNEQFF. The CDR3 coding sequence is TGCGCCAGCAGCCAACACCGACTAGCGGCTAACAATGAGCAGTTCTTC.

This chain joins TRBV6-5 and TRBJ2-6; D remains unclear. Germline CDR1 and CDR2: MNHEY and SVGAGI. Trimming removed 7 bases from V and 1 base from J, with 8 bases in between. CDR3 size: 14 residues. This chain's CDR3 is CASTATSGANVLTF. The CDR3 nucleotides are TGTGCCAGCACCGCGACGTCTGGGGCCAACGTCCTGACTTTC.

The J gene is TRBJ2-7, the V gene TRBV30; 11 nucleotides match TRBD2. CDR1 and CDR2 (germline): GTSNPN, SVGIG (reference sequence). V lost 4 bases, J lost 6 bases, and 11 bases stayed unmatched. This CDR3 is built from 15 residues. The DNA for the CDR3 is TGTGCCTGGACCAAGGCCCAGGGACTAGCGGCCGAGCAGTACTTC. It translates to CAWTKAQGLAAEQYF.

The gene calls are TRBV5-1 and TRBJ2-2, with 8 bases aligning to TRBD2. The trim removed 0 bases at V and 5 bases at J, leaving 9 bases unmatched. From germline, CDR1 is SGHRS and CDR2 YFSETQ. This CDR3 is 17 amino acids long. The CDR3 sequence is CASSLGVTAGVTGELFF. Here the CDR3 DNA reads TGCGCCAGCAGCTTGGGAGTTACAGCGGGAGTAACCGGGGAGCTGTTTTTT.

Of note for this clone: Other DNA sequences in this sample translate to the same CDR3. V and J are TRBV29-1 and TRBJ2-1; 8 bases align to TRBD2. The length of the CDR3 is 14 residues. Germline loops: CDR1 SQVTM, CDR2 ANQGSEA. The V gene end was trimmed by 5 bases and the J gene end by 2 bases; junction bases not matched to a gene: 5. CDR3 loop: CSVSPGLAYNEQFF. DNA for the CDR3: TGCAGCGTTTCACCGGGACTAGCCTACAATGAGCAGTTCTTC.

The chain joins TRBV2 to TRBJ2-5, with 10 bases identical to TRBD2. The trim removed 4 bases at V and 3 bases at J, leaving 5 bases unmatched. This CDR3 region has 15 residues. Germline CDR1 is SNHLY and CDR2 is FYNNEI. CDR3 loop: CASSALAGVEETQYF. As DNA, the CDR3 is TGTGCCAGCAGTGCCCTAGCGGGAGTAGAAGAGACCCAGTACTTC.

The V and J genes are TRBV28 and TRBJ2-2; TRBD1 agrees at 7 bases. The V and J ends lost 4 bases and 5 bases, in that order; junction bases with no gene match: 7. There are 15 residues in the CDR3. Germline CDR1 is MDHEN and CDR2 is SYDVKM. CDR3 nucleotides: TGTGCCAGCAGTTCCCCAGGGGGTGGTACCGGGGAGCTGTTTTTT. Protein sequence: CASSSPGGGTGELFF.

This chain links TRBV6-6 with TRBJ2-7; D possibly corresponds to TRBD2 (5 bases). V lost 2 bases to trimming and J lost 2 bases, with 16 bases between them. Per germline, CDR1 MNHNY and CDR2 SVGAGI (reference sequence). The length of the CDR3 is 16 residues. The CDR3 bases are TGTGCCAGCAGTTACCGAGTTGCGGAAGCGGCCTACGAGCAGTACTTC. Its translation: CASSYRVAEAAYEQYF.

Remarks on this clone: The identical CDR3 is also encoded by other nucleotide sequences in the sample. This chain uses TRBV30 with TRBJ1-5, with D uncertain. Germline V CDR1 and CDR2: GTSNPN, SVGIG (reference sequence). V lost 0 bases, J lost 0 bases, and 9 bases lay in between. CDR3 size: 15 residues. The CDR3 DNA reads TGTGCCTGGAGTGTAGGCACCAATAGCAATCAGCCCCAGCATTTT. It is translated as CAWSVGTNSNQPQHF.

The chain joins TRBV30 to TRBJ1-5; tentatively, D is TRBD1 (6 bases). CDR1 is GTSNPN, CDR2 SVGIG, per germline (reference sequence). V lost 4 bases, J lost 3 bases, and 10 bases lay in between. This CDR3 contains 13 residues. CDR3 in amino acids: CAWTRGSNQPQHF. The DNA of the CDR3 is TGTGCCTGGACGAGGGGGTCCAATCAGCCCCAGCATTTT.

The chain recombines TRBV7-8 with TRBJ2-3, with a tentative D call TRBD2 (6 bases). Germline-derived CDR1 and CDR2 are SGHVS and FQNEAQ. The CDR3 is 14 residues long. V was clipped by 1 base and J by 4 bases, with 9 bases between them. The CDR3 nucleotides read TGTGCCAGCAGCTTAGTGGGAGGTGCAGATACGCAGTATTTT. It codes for CASSLVGGADTQYF.

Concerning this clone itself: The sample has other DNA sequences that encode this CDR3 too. CDR3 DNA sequence: TGCGCCAGCAGCCCGGGACTAGCGGGGACCATTTACAATGAGCAGTTCTTC. Translating it yields CASSPGLAGTIYNEQFF. V is TRBV5-1 and J is TRBJ2-1; 13 nucleotides match TRBD2. The CDR3 totals 17 residues. Germline V gene data show CDR1 as SGHRS and CDR2 as YFSETQ. After removal of 4 bases from V and 4 bases from J, the junction contained 8 bases not matched to a gene.

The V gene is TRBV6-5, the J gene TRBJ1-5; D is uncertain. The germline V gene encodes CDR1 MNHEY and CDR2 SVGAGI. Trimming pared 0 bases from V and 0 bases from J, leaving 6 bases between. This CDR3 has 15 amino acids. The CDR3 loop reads CASSYSSYSNQPQHF. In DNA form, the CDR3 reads TGTGCCAGCAGTTACTCCAGTTATAGCAATCAGCCCCAGCATTTT.

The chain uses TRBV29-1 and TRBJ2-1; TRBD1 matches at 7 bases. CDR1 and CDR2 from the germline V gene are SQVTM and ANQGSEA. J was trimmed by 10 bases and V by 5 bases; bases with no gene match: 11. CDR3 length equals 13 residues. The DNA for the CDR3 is TGCAGCGTTCTTACCGACAGGGCCTCAGAGCAGTTCTTC. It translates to CSVLTDRASEQFF.

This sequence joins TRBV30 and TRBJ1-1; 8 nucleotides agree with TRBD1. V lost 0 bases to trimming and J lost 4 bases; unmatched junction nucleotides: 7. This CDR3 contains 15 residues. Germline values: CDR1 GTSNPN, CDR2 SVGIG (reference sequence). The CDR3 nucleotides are TGTGCCTGGAGTGTCTACAGGGGGGCCGGCACTGAAGCTTTCTTT. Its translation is CAWSVYRGAGTEAFF.

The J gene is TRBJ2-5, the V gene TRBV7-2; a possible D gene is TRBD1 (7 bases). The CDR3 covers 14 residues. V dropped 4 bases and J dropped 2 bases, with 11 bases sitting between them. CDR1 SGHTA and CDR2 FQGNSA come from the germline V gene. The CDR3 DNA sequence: TGTGCCAGCAGCTGGCAGGGGGGACAAGAGACCCAGTACTTC. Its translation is CASSWQGGQETQYF.

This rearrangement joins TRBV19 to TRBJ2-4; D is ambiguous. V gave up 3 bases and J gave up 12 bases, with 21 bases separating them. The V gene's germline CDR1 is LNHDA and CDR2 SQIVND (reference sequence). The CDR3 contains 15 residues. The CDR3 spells CASSILSGDGKDQYF. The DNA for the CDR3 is TGTGCCAGTAGTATCCTGTCGGGCGACGGCAAGGATCAGTACTTC.

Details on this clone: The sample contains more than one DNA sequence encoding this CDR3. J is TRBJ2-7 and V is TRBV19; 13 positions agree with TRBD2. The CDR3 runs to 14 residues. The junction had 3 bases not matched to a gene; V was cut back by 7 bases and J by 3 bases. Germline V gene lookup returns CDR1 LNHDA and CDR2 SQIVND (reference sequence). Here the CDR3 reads CASTRTSGSYEQYF. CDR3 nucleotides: TGTGCCAGTACTAGGACTAGCGGGAGCTACGAGCAGTACTTC.

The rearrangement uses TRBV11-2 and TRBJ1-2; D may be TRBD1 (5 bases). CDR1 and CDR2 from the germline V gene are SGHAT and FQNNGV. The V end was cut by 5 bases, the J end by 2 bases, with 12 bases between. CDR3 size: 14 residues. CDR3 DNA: TGTGCCAGCAGCCTAGTGGACACCAACTATGGCTACACCTTC. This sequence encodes CASSLVDTNYGYTF.